Shown below are 6 T cell receptor beta chains from a single sample sequenced in a study of T-cell memory formation after mild COVID-19. TCRdb re-analysed the 5' RACE reads in MiXCR, keeping a single row per CDR3 protein. The data show 410,000 or so distinct CDR3 sequences, with about 25% seen just once and around 14% held by the top ten. Sequencing used PBMCs or a T cell subset sorted from them (not recorded which). Receptors originate from an adult woman who had mild COVID-19 (a few samples of this study predate the infection). Cell type and time point are not known.

This clonotype was picked up a small number of times. The genes are TRBV6-5 and TRBJ1-6, with 7 nucleotides matching TRBD1. V dropped 0 bases and J dropped 7; count of bases not matched to a gene: 3. The CDR3 consists of 15 residues. Germline assignment: CDR1 MNHEY and CDR2 SVGAGI. As DNA, the CDR3 is TGTGCCAGCAGTTACTCTTCCAGGGGGAATTCACCCCTCCACTTT. Its translation: CASSYSSRGNSPLHF.

This clonotype has just a few counts. The rearrangement uses TRBV7-9 and TRBJ2-3; possibly TRBD1 or TRBD2 for D (5 bases each). CDR1 SEHNR and CDR2 FQNEAQ come from the germline V gene (reference sequence). Trimming removed 4 bases from V and 0 bases from J, with 17 bases in between. The CDR3 runs to 17 residues. For the CDR3, the DNA is TGTGCCAGCAGCTCACCACTCCAGGGAGCTAGCACAGATACGCAGTATTTT. Protein product: CASSSPLQGASTDTQYF.

The rearrangement uses TRBV29-1 and TRBJ2-1; 9 nucleotides align to TRBD2. The germline V gene has CDR1 SQVTM and CDR2 ANQGSEA. Trimming took 5 bases from V and 11 from J; bases not matched to a gene: 10. The CDR3 spans 13 residues. DNA for the CDR3: TGCAGCGTTTTTACCCGACTAGCGGCTAAGCAGTTCTTC. Amino acids: CSVFTRLAAKQFF.

This clonotype was observed at least ten times. CDR3 DNA: TGCAGCGTCCGGACCGGAACCTACGAGCAGTACTTC. This translates into CSVRTGTYEQYF. The chain couples TRBV29-1 to TRBJ2-7; D gene unclear. V shed 6 bases and J shed 2 bases, with 11 bases lying between them. CDR1 and CDR2 from the germline V gene are SQVTM and ANQGSEA. The CDR3 runs to 12 residues.

Only a few counts were recorded for this clonotype. V usage is TRBV7-9 and J usage is TRBJ2-1; 9 positions agree with TRBD1. Trimming cost V 6 bases and J 7 bases; bases outside gene matches: 7. CDR3 length equals 14 residues. Germline loops: CDR1 SEHNR, CDR2 FQNEAQ (reference sequence). The CDR3 is CASSHGTGTNEQFF. The CDR3 DNA reads TGTGCCAGCAGTCATGGGACAGGGACGAATGAGCAGTTCTTC.

The chain links TRBV24-1 to TRBJ2-3; TRBD1 might be the D (5 bases). The CDR3 is 15 residues long. The germline V and J ends were trimmed by 4 bases and 1 base, with 11 bases remaining between them. Germline CDR1 KGHDR, CDR2 SFDVKD. The CDR3 spells CATSEAGKGTDTQYF. For the CDR3, the DNA is TGTGCCACCAGTGAGGCAGGGAAGGGCACAGATACGCAGTATTTT.